The TCR beta chain described here comes from a study of blood T cell repertoires in COVID-19. Study summary: There were acute and convalescent COVID-19 samples, and they came from the United States, Italy and Spain. Sample material is recorded as cDNA or gDNA derived from T cells, B-cell-depleted T cells, or PBMCs.

This clone was seen just once. In the study's own analysis: The assay estimated nucleated cells by amplifying reference gene primers. Measured with immunoSEQ multiplex PCR; TCRdb has only the in-frame clones, and not every one. The V and J calls and clone size are taken from that table; D and trimming were inferred from the DNA. The sample yields 300,000 to 450,000 clones, approximately 77% seen once. V lost 6 bases, J lost 1 base, and 6 bases lay in between. This CDR3 has 13 amino acids. The rearrangement joins TRBV12-3 or TRBV12-4 to TRBJ2-2; D gene unclear. The clonotype was recovered from a human donor with acute or convalescent COVID-19. The donor label of this sample is uncertain. The sample consisted of peripheral blood. The CDR3 loop reads CASRRQNTGELFF. CDR3 bases: TGTGCCAGCAGGAGACAGAACACCGGGGAGCTGTTTTTT.